A single sample is the source of the 22 T cell receptor beta chains below, sequenced in a study of blood T cell repertoires in COVID-19. Profiling relied on immunoSEQ multiplex PCR, and the TCRdb table lists in-frame clones only, not all of them. In the table there are under 350,000 clones, approximately 89% of which are singletons. Sequencing used PBMCs or T cells enriched from blood (not recorded which). Receptors originate from a woman aged 18 to 35 who had recovered from COVID-19.

The rearrangement joins TRBV6-5 to TRBJ1-1, with D possibly being TRBD1 (5 bases). In germline, CDR1 is MNHEY, CDR2 SVGAGI. The V and J ends lost 4 bases and 0 bases respectively, with 9 bases between them. This CDR3 is 14 amino acids long. This chain's CDR3 is CASSFATVNTEAFF. CDR3 nucleotide sequence: TGTGCCAGCAGTTTTGCGACAGTGAACACTGAAGCTTTCTTT.

The chain is built from TRBV5-1 and TRBJ1-1, with 9 positions matching TRBD1. Trimming took 4 bases from V and 13 from J; bases not matched to a gene: 14. CDR3 size: 14 residues. Germline V gene data show CDR1 as SGHRS and CDR2 as YFSETQ. The CDR3 protein is CASSPQPGQGYGFF. Written as DNA, the CDR3 is TGCGCCAGCAGCCCACAACCGGGACAGGGATACGGTTTCTTT.

The chain joins TRBV5-1 to TRBJ1-1; TRBD1 matches at 8 bases. Germline V gene lookup returns CDR1 SGHRS and CDR2 YFSETQ. The J segment lost 6 bases and the V segment lost 5 bases, leaving 9 bases of the junction unmatched. The CDR3 is 14 amino acids. CDR3 coding DNA: TGCGCCAGCAGTCAAGGGCAGGGGGCGGCTGAAGCTTTCTTT. Encoded protein: CASSQGQGAAEAFF.

This CDR3 is CASSAGTSLPWETQYF. The CDR3 DNA sequence: TGTGCCAGCAGTGCCGGGACTAGCCTCCCGTGGGAGACCCAGTACTTC. The chain has TRBV2 and TRBJ2-5; 9 bases map to TRBD2. CDR1 and CDR2 from the germline V gene are SNHLY and FYNNEI. The CDR3 loop spans 16 amino acids. With 4 bases clipped from V and 5 bases from J, the junction kept 11 bases outside the gene matches.

The chain carries TRBV10-2 and TRBJ1-1, with no clear D. CDR1 is WSHSY, CDR2 SAAADI, per germline. V was cut by 8 bases and J by 3 bases, with 19 bases left in between. CDR3 size: 15 residues. CDR3 sequence: CASELPPTGDTEAFF. The DNA for the CDR3 is TGCGCCAGCGAGCTTCCCCCGACCGGGGACACTGAAGCTTTCTTT.

This chain connects TRBV30 to TRBJ2-7; D uncertain. Germline assignment: CDR1 GTSNPN and CDR2 SVGIG (reference sequence). Trimming removed 0 bases from V and 2 bases from J, with 11 bases in between. The CDR3 length is 14 residues. The CDR3 here is CAWSVGRSAYEQYF. CDR3 DNA sequence: TGTGCCTGGAGTGTAGGCAGGTCGGCCTACGAGCAGTACTTC.

The V call is TRBV25-1, the J call TRBJ1-2, with 7 bases identical to TRBD1. J gave up 7 bases and V 10 bases, and 21 bases lay outside the gene matches. CDR1 and CDR2 from the germline V gene are MGHDK and SYGVNS. CDR3 length: 16 amino acids. CDR3 residues: CATLIQGPSNRLGYTF. CDR3 bases: TGTGCCACCCTCATACAGGGGCCGTCAAACCGGCTTGGCTACACCTTC.

This chain links TRBV30 with TRBJ1-5; D is undetermined. The CDR3 has 14 amino acids. CDR1 GTSNPN and CDR2 SVGIG come from the germline V gene (reference sequence). Trimming took off 0 bases at V and 5 bases at J, with 11 bases between the two ends. The CDR3 reads CAWSVKAGYQPQHF. In DNA, the CDR3 is TGTGCCTGGAGTGTAAAGGCGGGATATCAGCCCCAGCATTTT.

The rearrangement links TRBV7-9 to TRBJ2-5, with TRBD2 as a possible D gene (6 bases). Germline CDR1 SEHNR, CDR2 FQNEAQ (reference sequence). The length of the CDR3 is 14 residues. With 2 bases removed from V and 2 bases from J, the gap between germline ends came to 9 bases. CDR3 bases: TGTGCCAGCAGCTTACTGGCGGGACAAGAGACCCAGTACTTC. Encoded protein: CASSLLAGQETQYF.

The CDR3 coding sequence is TGTGCCTGGAGGGACAGCTTTAATGAAAAACTGTTTTTT. It yields the protein CAWRDSFNEKLFF. The V and J genes are TRBV30 and TRBJ1-4, with a possible D match to TRBD1 (6 bases). The germline CDR1 and CDR2 sequences are GTSNPN and SVGIG (reference sequence). V was shortened by 3 bases and J by 4 bases, with 9 bases between the two germline ends. This CDR3 has 13 amino acids.

The J gene is TRBJ2-6, the V gene TRBV24-1; maybe TRBD1 (5 bases). V was trimmed by 4 bases and J by 1 base, leaving 16 bases between them. CDR3 length: 18 residues. Germline values: CDR1 KGHDR, CDR2 SFDVKD. CDR3 sequence: CATSDPDITFSGANVLTF. The CDR3, as DNA: TGTGCCACCAGTGACCCGGACATTACCTTTTCTGGGGCCAACGTCCTGACTTTC.

V and J are TRBV7-3 and TRBJ2-3; the match to TRBD2 covers 10 bases. Germline V gene lookup returns CDR1 SGHTA and CDR2 FQGTGA. The CDR3 contains 17 residues. V lost 4 bases to trimming and J lost 0 bases; unmatched junction nucleotides: 7. CDR3 sequence reads: CASSSRTSGTSTDTQYF. The CDR3, as DNA: TGTGCCAGCAGCTCGCGGACTAGCGGTACTAGCACAGATACGCAGTATTTT.

This clone was seen a few times. The chain combines TRBV7-2 with TRBJ1-2, with D possibly matching TRBD1 (6 bases). CDR1 and CDR2 (germline): SGHTA, FQGNSA. The CDR3 length is 15 residues. Trimming shortened V by 5 bases and J by 4 bases, and 17 bases separated the two germline ends. CDR3 residues: CASSQAGAPGYGYTF. In nucleotides, the CDR3 is TGTGCCAGCAGCCAGGCGGGGGCGCCCGGCTATGGCTACACCTTC.

The rearrangement uses TRBV19 and TRBJ2-3; D is unresolved. CDR3 size: 16 residues. Between the trimmed V and J ends, which lost 6 bases and 2 bases, there was a span of 18 bases. Germline V lookup: CDR1 LNHDA, CDR2 SQIVND (reference sequence). The CDR3 is CASRGLRTVNTDTQYF. Written as DNA, the CDR3 is TGTGCCAGTAGAGGCCTTCGAACAGTAAACACAGATACGCAGTATTTT. The full variable domain, with the rest looked up from reference TRBV19 and TRBJ2-3, is DGGITQSPKYLFRKEGQNVTLSCEQNLNHDAMYWYRQDPGQGLRLIYYSQIVNDFQKGDIAEGYSVSREKKESFPLTVTSAQKNPTAFYLCASRGLRTVNTDTQYFGPGTRLTVL.

The sample holds a few counts of this clone. The V call is TRBV15, the J call TRBJ2-3; TRBD2 agrees at 10 bases. This CDR3 spans 17 amino acids. With 5 bases clipped from V and 6 bases from J, the junction kept 14 bases outside the gene matches. Germline V gene sequence: CDR1 LNHNV, CDR2 YYDKDF (reference sequence). In DNA, the CDR3 is TGTGCCACCAGCCCACGAATTACTAGCGGGGCCAGGGATACGCAGTATTTT. Its translation is CATSPRITSGARDTQYF.

The rearrangement joins TRBV29-1 to TRBJ2-7, with a possible D match to TRBD2 (6 bases). CDR3 size: 13 residues. Deletions cut 3 bases from V and 5 bases from J, with 14 bases between. Germline-derived CDR1 and CDR2 are SQVTM and ANQGSEA. CDR3 protein: CSVEQGGGDEQYF. CDR3 nucleotides: TGCAGCGTTGAGCAAGGAGGAGGGGACGAGCAGTACTTC.

The chain combines TRBV4-1 with TRBJ1-2; D remains ambiguous. V was trimmed by 1 base and J by 1 base, leaving 7 bases between them. The CDR3 sequence is 14 residues long. From germline, CDR1 is MGHRA and CDR2 YSYEKL. The CDR3, as DNA: TGCGCCAGCAGCCAAGTAGGAGTTAACTATGGCTACACCTTC. Its translation: CASSQVGVNYGYTF.

The chain joins TRBV27 to TRBJ2-5; a possible D gene is TRBD1 (5 bases). Trimming removed 0 bases at V and 5 bases at J, with 10 bases between. The CDR3 consists of 14 residues. Looked up from germline, CDR1 is MNHEY and CDR2 is SMNVEV (reference sequence). The CDR3 region has the DNA TGTGCCAGCAGTTTATCGTTCAGGGTGGAGACCCAGTACTTC. It translates to CASSLSFRVETQYF.

This chain joins TRBV5-1 and TRBJ1-4; D is perhaps TRBD1 (5 bases). Germline lookup yields CDR1 SGHRS and CDR2 YFSETQ. This CDR3 spans 16 amino acids. Trimming cost V 4 bases and J 7 bases, with 20 bases left between them. The CDR3 region has the DNA TGCGCCAGCAGCCTCCGGGGGTCTGGGGTCGGTGAAAAACTGTTTTTT. Protein: CASSLRGSGVGEKLFF. The full variable domain, rest sourced from reference TRBV5-1 and TRBJ1-4, is KAGVTQTPRYLIKTRGQQVTLSCSPISGHRSVSWYQQTPGQGLQFLFEYFSETQRNKGNFPGRFSGRQFSNSRSEMNVSTLELGDSALYLCASSLRGSGVGEKLFFGSGTQLSVL.

In its sample, this clone was seen once. This rearrangement joins TRBV29-1 to TRBJ1-2; no firm D call. The CDR3 is 16 amino acids. Germline V gene sequence: CDR1 SQVTM, CDR2 ANQGSEA. With 4 bases removed from V and 0 bases from J, the gap between germline ends came to 18 bases. The CDR3 sequence is CSVVVPTPGTNYGYTF. CDR3 nucleotides: TGCAGCGTTGTTGTGCCCACGCCAGGTACTAACTATGGCTACACCTTC.

This clone came up once. V and J are TRBV7-3 and TRBJ2-3, with TRBD1 matching 10 bases. J was trimmed by 5 bases and V by 5 bases; bases with no gene match: 7. The germline CDR1 and CDR2 sequences are SGHTA and FQGTGA. This CDR3 region has 15 residues. As DNA, the CDR3 is TGTGCCAGCAGCCGGGGACAGGGGTCCGGAGATACGCAGTATTTT. Translated, it gives CASSRGQGSGDTQYF.

CDR3 region: CSAQTGAGYGYTF. The CDR3 DNA follows: TGCAGCGCCCAGACAGGGGCTGGCTATGGCTACACCTTC. The rearrangement uses TRBV29-1 and TRBJ1-2, with 8 bases that match TRBD1. The V gene end was trimmed by 7 bases and the J gene end by 4 bases; junction bases not matched to a gene: 8. The CDR3 consists of 13 residues. Germline assignment: CDR1 SQVTM and CDR2 ANQGSEA.